The entry that follows covers one T cell receptor beta chain sequence. The CDR3 carries no conserved terminal phenylalanine or tryptophan, so it likely arises from a read error. Three nested ARM-PCR rounds with V-beta and C-beta primers built TCRB libraries. These TCRB libraries lack any described unique molecular identifiers. A single record per CDR3 protein comes from TCRdb applying MiXCR to the multiplex PCR reads. The table shows nearly 20,000 distinct CDR3 sequences, with under 80% occurring only once. The source of the sample is a study of tumor-infiltrating lymphocytes in glioblastoma multiforme. V gave up 1 base and J gave up 5 bases, with 15 bases separating them. This CDR3 spans 15 amino acids. Per the germline V gene, CDR1 is SGHRS and CDR2 is YFSETQ.

Material for sequencing was peripheral blood. The clonotype originates from a male donor with glioblastoma. The V gene is TRBV5-1, the J gene TRBJ1-1; TRBD1 is a possible D gene (5 bases). CDR3: CASSLFQGRLTEAFS. Written as DNA, the CDR3 is TGCGCCAGCAGCTTGTTTCAGGGTAGATTGACTGAAGCTTTCTCT.